A selection of T cell receptor beta chains follows, all from one sample in a study of early T cells in non-severe SARS-CoV-2 infection. In TCRdb, the 5' RACE reads were re-called with MiXCR into one record per CDR3 protein. In the table there are 95,000 to 100,000 distinct CDR3 sequences, about 11% of which are singletons. The source material was whole blood. The source of these receptors is an adult who was a healthcare worker with PCR-confirmed SARS-CoV-2 infection or an uninfected control (not recorded which). Both conserved end residues are part of each CDR3. A D gene is named only where the DNA matches it firmly. Where a row states a size, it is once, few, many or the class of an expanded clone; other rows omit it.

>many|TRBV20-1|TRBD1|TRBJ1-1
TGCAGTGCTCCCAACAGGGGACCGAACACTGAAGCTTTCTTT
CSAPNRGPNTEAFF
>medium-sized|TRBV7-2|NA|TRBJ2-1
TGTGCCAGCAGCTTAGGATCCAGCTCCTACAATGAGCAGTTCTTC
CASSLGSSSYNEQFF
>NA|TRBV3-1|NA|TRBJ1-2
TGTGCCAGCAGCCAAGGGGGACCTTATGGCTACACCTTC
CASSQGGPYGYTF
>many|TRBV18|NA|TRBJ1-5
TGTGCCAGCTCACCACCGGCGGGGGGTGGCGGCAATCAGCCCCAGCATTTT
CASSPPAGGGGNQPQHF
>NA|TRBV5-6|NA|TRBJ1-2
TGTGCCAGCAGCTTGGTCTCCGGAGGGTTCATCTATGGCTACACCTTC
CASSLVSGGFIYGYTF
>many|TRBV29-1|NA|TRBJ1-2
TGCAGCGTTGACAGGCAGAGCGACTATGGCTACACCTTC
CSVDRQSDYGYTF
>many|TRBV2|NA|TRBJ2-3
TGTGCCAGCAGTGAAGCGCTTCTGGCGGGTGGTCGAGATACGCAGTATTTT
CASSEALLAGGRDTQYF
>many|TRBV2|NA|TRBJ2-7
TGTGCCAGCAGCGAACAAGACTACGAGCAGTACTTC
CASSEQDYEQYF
>few|TRBV5-1|TRBD1|TRBJ1-2
TGCGCCAGCAGCCCCACACCGGGACAGACATATGGCTACACCTTC
CASSPTPGQTYGYTF
>few|TRBV7-9|NA|TRBJ2-1
TGTGCCAGCAGCTTAGTTTCCCCGGAGCAGTTCTTC
CASSLVSPEQFF
>NA|TRBV6-1|TRBD2|TRBJ2-7
TGTGCCAGCAGTCCAAGCGGGAGTCTCGAGCAGTACTTC
CASSPSGSLEQYF
>NA|TRBV20-1|NA|TRBJ2-1
TGCAGTGCTAGAAAAACAGGGTCCCTAAATGAGCAGTTCTTC
CSARKTGSLNEQFF
>many|TRBV7-2|NA|TRBJ2-5
TGTGCCAGCAGCCCCCATGCCAGCCAAGAGACCCAGTACTTC
CASSPHASQETQYF
>NA|TRBV29-1|NA|TRBJ2-3
TGCAGCGTTGAAGGCGCTACACCTAGCACAGATACGCAGTATTTT
CSVEGATPSTDTQYF